This T cell receptor beta chain appears in the sequencing data of a study of metastatic and nonmetastatic thyroid tumors. The CDR3 consists of 14 residues. In germline, CDR1 is MNHNS, CDR2 SASEGT. The V gene end was trimmed by 1 base and the J gene end by 10 bases; junction bases not matched to a gene: 6. Treatment of any kind had been given to no patient before thyroid surgery. In the source study's methods: The study's classifier, a distant-metastasis tool for papillary thyroid cancer, was built using CDR3 differences across clinicopathological groups. TCRdb re-clonotyped the PCR reads through MiXCR. These V and J calls derive from TCRdb rather than the authors' analysis. Here the sample spans more than 25,000 clones, about a tenth being singletons.

This TCR was recovered from a female donor with papillary thyroid cancer or a benign thyroid nodule (not recorded which). Some clones in this sample may be carry-over from other donors' samples. This chain uses TRBV6-1 with TRBJ2-7; 11 bases are a match to TRBD1. The sequenced sample was blood. The CDR3 region has the DNA TGTGCCAGCAGTGAAGGGACAGGGGGCCACGCTCAGTACTTC. This gives the protein CASSEGTGGHAQYF.